This T cell receptor beta chain was found in a study of T cell changes during pregnancy in multiple sclerosis. Measured with immunoSEQ multiplex PCR; TCRdb has only the in-frame clones, and not every one. The sample records tens of thousands of clones, just over 90% being singletons. Germline V gene data show CDR1 as WNHNN and CDR2 as SYGVQD (reference sequence). The CDR3 extends over 14 amino acids. Germline trimming cut 4 bases from V and 0 bases from J; bases unmatched to any gene: 0. The J gene is TRBJ2-5, the V gene TRBV10-1; 9 nucleotides align to TRBD1. Sequenced material: peripheral blood, taken after pregnancy. The sequence came from a female donor with multiple sclerosis, enrolled in a pregnancy study. In DNA, the CDR3 is TGCGCCAGCAGTGGGACAGGGGACCAAGAGACCCAGTACTTC. It yields the protein CASSGTGDQETQYF.